The rows below give T cell receptor beta chains drawn from one sample of a study of control samples from healthy donors and cancer patients. The repertoire was sequenced with immunoSEQ multiplex PCR; TCRdb's copy has only in-frame clones and lacks some. Among under 80,000 clones listed, under 90% were seen once. Input material: blood. The receptors come from a man over 45 in good health. The CDR3 runs from the conserved cysteine through the conserved F or W. The order of the fields is V gene, clone size, D gene, J gene, CDR3 DNA, CDR3 protein. A D gene is named only where the DNA matches it firmly. Expanded clones get a size class; other rows say once, few or many, or leave the size out.

V: TRBV7-9; size: .; D: .; J: TRBJ1-3; DNA: TGTGCCAGCAGCTTACTGGGAAACACCATATATTTT; CDR3: CASSLLGNTIYF
V: TRBV4-2; size: .; D: TRBD2; J: TRBJ2-3; DNA: TGTGCCAGCAGCCAGATAGCGGGGAGCACAGATACGCAGTATTTT; CDR3: CASSQIAGSTDTQYF
V: TRBV7-9; size: .; D: .; J: TRBJ2-7; DNA: TGTGCCAGCAGCTGGACGGGACACCATTCCTACGAGCAGTACTTC; CDR3: CASSWTGHHSYEQYF
V: TRBV19; size: once; D: .; J: TRBJ1-5; DNA: TGTGCCAGTAGGGGGGGGCCGGGGGCATCTAGCAATCAGCCCCAGCATTTT; CDR3: CASRGGPGASSNQPQHF
V: TRBV15; size: .; D: .; J: TRBJ1-4; DNA: TGTGCCACCAGCAGAGGAGGAGAAAAACTGTTTTTT; CDR3: CATSRGGEKLFF
V: TRBV27; size: .; D: .; J: TRBJ2-7; DNA: TGTGCCAGCGCGAATTACTACGAGCAGTACTTC; CDR3: CASANYYEQYF
V: TRBV18; size: .; D: TRBD1; J: TRBJ1-2; DNA: TGTGCCAGCTCACTAGACCCGGGACAGAACTATGGCTACACCTTC; CDR3: CASSLDPGQNYGYTF
V: TRBV6-2/TRBV6-3; size: .; D: TRBD1; J: TRBJ2-7; DNA: TGTGCCAGCAGTTATGGCAGGGGGCCTAACGAGCAGTACTTC; CDR3: CASSYGRGPNEQYF
V: TRBV30; size: .; D: TRBD1; J: TRBJ1-1; DNA: TGTGCCTGGTCGGGACAGCCAGACACTGAAGCTTTCTTT; CDR3: CAWSGQPDTEAFF
V: TRBV7-8; size: .; D: .; J: TRBJ1-1; DNA: TGTGCCAGCAGCTCAAGGTGGAACACTGAAGCTTTCTTT; CDR3: CASSSRWNTEAFF
V: TRBV28; size: .; D: .; J: TRBJ2-3; DNA: TGTGCCAGCAGTTTAAGTCTGGGTGGGGTTGGGCAGTATTTT; CDR3: CASSLSLGGVGQYF
V: TRBV5-1; size: .; D: .; J: TRBJ2-7; DNA: TGCGCCAGCAGCAGAGGAGACCCAGCCTACGAGCAGTACTTC; CDR3: CASSRGDPAYEQYF
V: TRBV2; size: once; D: TRBD2; J: TRBJ2-1; DNA: TGTGCCAGCAGGGAATTAGCGGGGGGGACCTACAATGAGCAGTTCTTC; CDR3: CASRELAGGTYNEQFF
V: TRBV5-4; size: .; D: .; J: TRBJ1-1; DNA: TGTGCCAGCAGGGGCACTCCGGAGACTGAAGCTTTCTTT; CDR3: CASRGTPETEAFF
V: TRBV29-1; size: .; D: .; J: TRBJ1-3; DNA: TGCAGCGTTGGAGGGGGAGGTGGAAACACCATATATTTT; CDR3: CSVGGGGGNTIYF
V: TRBV9; size: .; D: .; J: TRBJ1-6; DNA: TGTGCCAGCAGCGTAGATATGAGCTCCTATAATTCACCCCTCCACTTT; CDR3: CASSVDMSSYNSPLHF
V: TRBV7-6; size: .; D: .; J: TRBJ2-2; DNA: TGTGCCAGCAGCCCGGGACGGAGGAACACCGGGGAGCTGTTTTTT; CDR3: CASSPGRRNTGELFF
V: TRBV27; size: .; D: .; J: TRBJ2-5; DNA: TGTGCCAGCAGTTGGGGGTACAGTTCGTACCAAGAGACCCAGTACTTC; CDR3: CASSWGYSSYQETQYF
V: TRBV25-1; size: .; D: .; J: TRBJ2-1; DNA: TGTGCCAGCATCGGCGAGCGCGGTTGGAATGAGCAGTTCTTC; CDR3: CASIGERGWNEQFF
V: TRBV15; size: .; D: TRBD2; J: TRBJ2-5; DNA: TGTGCCAACTCACGGGACTATCAAGAGACCCAGTACTTC; CDR3: CANSRDYQETQYF
V: TRBV15; size: .; D: .; J: TRBJ2-2; DNA: TGTGCCACCAGCAGAGATTATAGCGCACCGAACACCGGGGAGCTGTTTTTT; CDR3: CATSRDYSAPNTGELFF
V: TRBV30; size: .; D: .; J: TRBJ2-6; DNA: TGTGCCCGTAACCGACAAGGGGCTGGGGCCAACGTCCTGACTTTC; CDR3: CARNRQGAGANVLTF
V: TRBV30; size: few; D: .; J: TRBJ2-6; DNA: TGTGCCTGGTCCGGGACCGGGGCCAACGTCCTGACTTTC; CDR3: CAWSGTGANVLTF
V: TRBV5-1; size: once; D: .; J: TRBJ1-3; DNA: TGCGCCAGCAGCCTCAGGTCCACCTCTGGAAACACCATATATTTT; CDR3: CASSLRSTSGNTIYF
V: TRBV12-3/TRBV12-4; size: .; D: .; J: TRBJ1-2; DNA: TGTGCCAGCAATCGATTCCAGGGGCATGGCTACACCTTC; CDR3: CASNRFQGHGYTF
V: TRBV4-1; size: .; D: TRBD2; J: TRBJ2-1; DNA: TGCGCCAGCAGGGGACTAGCGGGATTCGGGGAGCAGTTCTTC; CDR3: CASRGLAGFGEQFF
V: TRBV3-1/TRBV3-2; size: few; D: .; J: TRBJ2-7; DNA: TGTGCCAGCAGCCCCCGGCTAGTCGGCGAGCAGTACTTC; CDR3: CASSPRLVGEQYF
V: TRBV2; size: few; D: .; J: TRBJ2-2; DNA: TGTGCCAGCAGGAAAGGGGGGACCACCGGGGAGCTGTTTTTT; CDR3: CASRKGGTTGELFF
V: TRBV10-3; size: .; D: TRBD1; J: TRBJ2-2; DNA: TGTGCCATCAGTGGCCTACAGGGGGCCGGCGGGGAGCTGTTTTTT; CDR3: CAISGLQGAGGELFF
V: TRBV6-6; size: .; D: .; J: TRBJ1-2; DNA: TGTGCCAGCAGTTACTCCGGGGACGGGAGCTACACCTTC; CDR3: CASSYSGDGSYTF
V: TRBV2; size: .; D: TRBD1; J: TRBJ2-4; DNA: TGTGCCAGCAGTGAGACAGGGGCGGGAAACATTCAGTACTTC; CDR3: CASSETGAGNIQYF
V: TRBV10-3; size: .; D: .; J: TRBJ1-2; DNA: TGTGCCATCAAGTCTGACGGGAACTATGGCTACACCTTC; CDR3: CAIKSDGNYGYTF
V: TRBV4-3; size: many; D: TRBD2; J: TRBJ2-1; DNA: TGCGCCAGCAGCCAAGATACAGCGGGGGGGCAGGTTGGGCAGTTCTTC; CDR3: CASSQDTAGGQVGQFF
V: TRBV11-2; size: .; D: TRBD2; J: TRBJ2-5; DNA: TGTGCCAGCAGCTTCTCCGGGAGGGGGGGAGAACAAGAGACCCAGTACTTC; CDR3: CASSFSGRGGEQETQYF
V: TRBV4-2; size: .; D: TRBD1; J: TRBJ1-4; DNA: TGTGCCAGCAGCCAAGGGCAGGGGGTGGTGACTAATGAAAAACTGTTTTTT; CDR3: CASSQGQGVVTNEKLFF
V: TRBV4-3; size: .; D: TRBD2; J: TRBJ2-3; DNA: TGCGCCAGCAGCGGAAGCGGGGGGGCCACAGATACGCAGTATTTT; CDR3: CASSGSGGATDTQYF
V: TRBV9; size: .; D: .; J: TRBJ2-2; DNA: TGTGCCAGCAGCGTATCCCCAGGACCGACGAACACCGGGGAGCTGTTTTTT; CDR3: CASSVSPGPTNTGELFF